This T cell receptor beta chain comes out of a study of radiation and T cells in renal cell carcinoma. The assay was immunoSEQ multiplex PCR, and TCRdb's table has in-frame clones only and misses some. This table holds fewer than 15,000 clones, 33% found once. This clone was observed a few times. Its target is unknown. Documented treatment: 15 Gy SBRT to primary tumor, nephrectomy 4 weeks later. Germline V gene sequence: CDR1 SGHNT, CDR2 YENEEA. V lost 1 base, J lost 4 bases, and 9 bases lay in between. CDR3 length equals 14 residues. General study points: Irradiated tumors had higher TCR clonality than control tumors. Baseline intratumoral clonotype presence is unknown without pretreatment biopsies. From baseline, blood top tumor clonotypes peaked at 2 weeks post-radiation.

Sequencing used tumor tissue, obtained from a patient whose treatment included radiotherapy and nephrectomy. V and J are TRBV11-3 and TRBJ2-3, with D possibly TRBD2 on 5 matching bases. The source of this sequence is a man in his 60s with renal cell carcinoma. CDR3 amino acids: CASSLAAGADTQYF. In DNA, the CDR3 is TGTGCCAGCAGCTTAGCCGCGGGCGCAGATACGCAGTATTTT.